This entry lists 21 T cell receptor beta chains sequenced from one sample in a study of OX40 agonist ivuxolimab in advanced cancers. Repertoires were generated with immunoSEQ multiplex PCR, while TCRdb's copy carries only in-frame clones and drops some. The table records more than 12,000 clones, around nine tenths of them present only once. The sample was CD4+ or CD8+ T cells sorted from blood, taken in a trial of the OX40 agonist ivuxolimab. These receptors came from an adult with an advanced solid tumor such as melanoma, head and neck, liver or kidney cancer.

This clone was picked up one time. The J gene is TRBJ2-1, the V gene TRBV7-6; 8 bases agree with TRBD1. The germline V gene has CDR1 SGHVS and CDR2 FNYEAQ. CDR3 length: 13 residues. Unmatched junction bases numbered 6, after V lost 5 bases and J lost 9 bases. The CDR3 reads CASSPTGGGEQFF. The CDR3 DNA reads TGTGCCAGCAGCCCTACAGGGGGAGGTGAGCAGTTCTTC.

In its sample, this clone was seen once. The gene calls are TRBV7-2 and TRBJ1-5; 8 bases fit TRBD1. Germline CDR1 reads SGHTA; CDR2 reads FQGNSA. V lost 1 base to trimming and J lost 9 bases; unmatched junction nucleotides: 5. The CDR3 has 14 residues. The CDR3 nucleotides read TGTGCCAGCAGCTTAGATACAGGGGGGCCGCCCCAGCATTTT. Translating gives CASSLDTGGPPQHF.

The V and J genes are TRBV9 and TRBJ1-3; tentative D call: TRBD1 (6 bases). Trimming removed 0 bases at V and 4 bases at J, with 8 bases between. Germline V gives CDR1 SGDLS, CDR2 YYNGEE. The CDR3 contains 14 residues. The CDR3 reads CASSVAGGGNTIYF. CDR3 nucleotides: TGTGCCAGCAGCGTAGCGGGGGGCGGAAACACCATATATTTT.

This clone came up once. This sequence joins TRBV2 and TRBJ1-1; D is unclear. Germline CDR1 reads SNHLY; CDR2 reads FYNNEI. Trimming took 1 base from V and 1 from J, leaving 7 bases between them. The CDR3 loop spans 14 amino acids. CDR3: CASSEESWNTEAFF. In DNA, the CDR3 is TGTGCCAGCAGTGAAGAGTCTTGGAACACTGAAGCTTTCTTT. Full variable domain (outside the CDR3, taken from reference TRBV2 and TRBJ1-1): EPEVTQTPSHQVTQMGQEVILRCVPISNHLYFYWYRQILGQKVEFLVSFYNNEISEKSEIFDDQFSVERPDGSNFTLKIRSTKLEDSAMYFCASSEESWNTEAFFGQGTRLTVV.

The chain joins TRBV5-1 to TRBJ2-2; D unclear. The CDR3 loop spans 17 amino acids. Trimming removed 9 bases from V and 1 base from J, with 22 bases in between. Looked up from germline, CDR1 is SGHRS and CDR2 is YFSETQ. The CDR3 sequence is CATPRILQGKNTGELFF. CDR3 nucleotides: TGCGCCACTCCGAGGATATTACAAGGGAAGAACACCGGGGAGCTGTTTTTT.

This clone was found a few times. This chain connects TRBV10-2 to TRBJ1-1; D unresolved. V lost 3 bases, J lost 2 bases, and 7 bases lay in between. This CDR3 has 13 amino acids. Germline V gene data show CDR1 as WSHSY and CDR2 as SAAADI. The CDR3 is CASSDRPNTEAFF. CDR3 sequence (DNA): TGCGCCAGCAGTGACAGACCAAACACTGAAGCTTTCTTT.

The gene calls are TRBV9 and TRBJ2-7; D gene ambiguous. Trimming stripped 8 bases from V and 1 base from J, with 10 bases between. CDR3 length equals 12 residues. Germline-derived CDR1 and CDR2 are SGDLS and YYNGEE. The CDR3 bases are TGTGCCAGTTGGAGATTGTCCTACGAGCAGTACTTC. The encoded protein is CASWRLSYEQYF.

V usage is TRBV10-3 and J usage is TRBJ2-1, with D possibly matching TRBD1 (6 bases). The V and J ends lost 6 bases and 4 bases respectively, with 13 bases between them. Germline V CDR1 and CDR2: ENHRY, SYGVKD. There are 14 residues in the CDR3. CDR3 sequence: CAISHPDRYNEQFF. The CDR3 nucleotides read TGTGCCATCAGCCATCCCGACAGGTACAATGAGCAGTTCTTC.

This sequence joins TRBV6-1 and TRBJ1-1, with a possible D match to TRBD1 (5 bases). The germline V gene encodes CDR1 MNHNS and CDR2 SASEGT. This CDR3 contains 16 residues. Trimming left V 1 base short and J 1 base short, with 13 bases between. This chain's CDR3 is CASSEVGRGSNTEAFF. The CDR3 nucleotides are TGTGCCAGCAGTGAAGTTGGCCGGGGGTCGAACACTGAAGCTTTCTTT.

As DNA, the CDR3 is TGCGCCAGCAGCTTCTCAGGGGGCGGGTACGAGCAGTACTTC. It codes for CASSFSGGGYEQYF. V gene TRBV5-1 combines with J gene TRBJ2-7; 8 nucleotides line up with TRBD1. Unmatched junction bases numbered 5, after V lost 2 bases and J lost 4 bases. This CDR3 is 14 amino acids long. Per germline, CDR1 SGHRS and CDR2 YFSETQ.

The chain couples TRBV18 to TRBJ1-3; D not certain. Germline assignment: CDR1 KGHSH and CDR2 LQKENI. Deletions cut 3 bases from V and 4 bases from J, with 7 bases between. The CDR3 covers 13 residues. CDR3 region: CASSPPTGNTIYF. The CDR3 DNA reads as TGTGCCAGCTCACCTCCGACCGGAAACACCATATATTTT.

This clone was seen only a few times. The chain employs TRBV7-2 and TRBJ2-7, with 12 positions matching TRBD2. Germline V gives CDR1 SGHTA, CDR2 FQGNSA. CDR3 length: 14 residues. Unmatched junction bases numbered 5, after V lost 5 bases and J lost 6 bases. The CDR3 coding sequence is TGTGCCAGCAGCAAAAGGACTAGCGGGGTCGAGCAGTACTTC. Translation gives CASSKRTSGVEQYF.

This chain links TRBV6-1 with TRBJ2-5; D unresolved. The CDR3 contains 14 residues. V was shortened by 6 bases and J by 0 bases, with 11 bases between the two germline ends. Germline CDR1 and CDR2: MNHNS and SASEGT. The DNA of the CDR3 is TGTGCCAGCAGCCTTCGACGGAACCAAGAGACCCAGTACTTC. Its protein product is CASSLRRNQETQYF.

The chain carries TRBV9 and TRBJ1-2; D is perhaps TRBD1 (5 bases). The CDR3 runs to 18 residues. Germline assignment: CDR1 SGDLS and CDR2 YYNGEE. Trimming pared 0 bases from V and 1 base from J, leaving 19 bases between. The CDR3 coding sequence is TGTGCCAGCAGCGTAGGAGGTTACCTTGGGGCTAATAACTATGGCTACACCTTC. Its protein is CASSVGGYLGANNYGYTF.

The rearrangement joins TRBV2 to TRBJ1-2; D unresolved. Germline V gives CDR1 SNHLY, CDR2 FYNNEI. The CDR3 runs to 11 residues. CDR3 sequence reads: CASGDNYGYTF. As DNA, the CDR3 is TGTGCAAGCGGTGATAACTATGGCTACACCTTC.

In DNA form, the CDR3 reads TGTGCCACCAACCTGGGGGGGGCCCCAAATCAGCCCCAGCATTTT. It encodes CATNLGGAPNQPQHF. The chain links TRBV15 to TRBJ1-5, with a tentative D call TRBD1 (6 bases). The CDR3 consists of 15 residues. The germline CDR1 and CDR2 sequences are LNHNV and YYDKDF (reference sequence). V lost 7 bases and J 4 bases, leaving 17 bases between the germline ends.

The chain combines TRBV10-3 with TRBJ2-1; a possible D gene is TRBD1 (5 bases). Trimming took off 11 bases at V and 7 bases at J, with 18 bases between the two ends. There are 13 residues in the CDR3. The germline CDR1 and CDR2 sequences are ENHRY and SYGVKD. DNA of the CDR3: TGTGCCTCTGGGCCGTTTTCAGGGAATGAGCAGTTCTTC. It is translated as CASGPFSGNEQFF.

This clone came up a few times. The chain carries TRBV7-3 and TRBJ2-2; 7 bases align to TRBD1. CDR1 is SGHTA, CDR2 FQGTGA, per germline. This CDR3 has 14 amino acids. V dropped 8 bases and J dropped 4; count of bases not matched to a gene: 7. The CDR3 protein is CASGNRGLTGELFF. Here the CDR3 DNA reads TGTGCCAGCGGAAACAGGGGTCTCACCGGGGAGCTGTTTTTT.

The chain combines TRBV6-5 with TRBJ2-7; D gene unclear. CDR1 is MNHEY and CDR2 is SVGAGI in the germline V gene. CDR3 length equals 11 residues. The V gene lost 0 bases and the J gene lost 6 bases, with 3 bases spanning the gap. CDR3 sequence (DNA): TGTGCCAGCAGTTACTCGCGCGAGCAGTACTTC. Its translation is CASSYSREQYF.

V gene TRBV7-2 combines with J gene TRBJ2-2; TRBD2 aligns across 8 bases. J gave up 5 bases and V 6 bases, and 2 bases lay outside the gene matches. The CDR3 spans 13 residues. Germline lookup yields CDR1 SGHTA and CDR2 FQGNSA. CDR3 sequence reads: CASSGTRTGELFF. The CDR3 DNA is TGTGCCAGCAGTGGGACTAGAACCGGGGAGCTGTTTTTT. Using reference TRBV7-2 and TRBJ2-2 for the parts outside the CDR3, the full variable domain is GAGVSQSPSNKVTEKGKDVELRCDPISGHTALYWYRQSLGQGLEFLIYFQGNSAPDKSGLPSDRFSAERTGGSVSTLTIQRTQQEDSAVYLCASSGTRTGELFFGEGSRLTVL.

The chain employs TRBV7-2 and TRBJ2-7; the D is unclear. This CDR3 region has 13 residues. Deletions cut 1 base from V and 0 bases from J, with 4 bases between. Germline V CDR1 and CDR2: SGHTA, FQGNSA. CDR3 sequence: CASSLEYSYEQYF. CDR3 in DNA: TGTGCCAGCAGCTTAGAATACTCCTACGAGCAGTACTTC.